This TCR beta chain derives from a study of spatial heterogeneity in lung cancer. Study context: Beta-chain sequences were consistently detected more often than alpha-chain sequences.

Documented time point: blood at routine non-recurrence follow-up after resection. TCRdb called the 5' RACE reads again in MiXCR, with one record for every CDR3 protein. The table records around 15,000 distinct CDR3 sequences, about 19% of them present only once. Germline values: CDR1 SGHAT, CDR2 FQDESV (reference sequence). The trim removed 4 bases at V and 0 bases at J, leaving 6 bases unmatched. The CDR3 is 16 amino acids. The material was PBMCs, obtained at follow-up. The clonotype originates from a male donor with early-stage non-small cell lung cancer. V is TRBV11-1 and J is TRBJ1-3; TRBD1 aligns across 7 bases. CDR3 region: CASSYPGQLSGNTIYF. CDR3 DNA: TGTGCCAGCAGCTACCCGGGACAGCTCTCTGGAAACACCATATATTTT. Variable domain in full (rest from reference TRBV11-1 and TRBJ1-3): EAEVAQSPRYKITEKSQAVAFWCDPISGHATLYWYRQILGQGPELLVQFQDESVVDDSQLPKDRFSAERLKGVDSTLKIQPAELGDSAMYLCASSYPGQLSGNTIYFGEGSWLTVV.